These 14 T cell receptor beta chains were all obtained from the same sample, sequenced in a study of OX40 agonist ivuxolimab in advanced cancers. The assay was immunoSEQ multiplex PCR, and TCRdb's table has in-frame clones only and misses some. The sample contains about 46,000 clones, 90% to 95% of which appear only once. This specimen consisted of CD4+ or CD8+ T cells sorted from blood, obtained in a trial of the OX40 agonist ivuxolimab. These receptors were collected from an adult with an advanced solid tumor such as melanoma, head and neck, liver or kidney cancer.

The chain links TRBV2 to TRBJ2-1, with D perhaps TRBD2 (6 bases). The CDR3 runs 12 residues. CDR1 SNHLY and CDR2 FYNNEI come from the germline V gene. V was cut by 8 bases and J by 3 bases, with 8 bases left in between. As DNA, the CDR3 is TGTGCCAGCGAGGAGGGCTACAATGAGCAGTTCTTC. This encodes CASEEGYNEQFF.

The chain couples TRBV7-2 to TRBJ1-4; possibly TRBD1 for D (6 bases). This CDR3 region has 15 residues. Deletions cut 5 bases from V and 5 bases from J, with 15 bases between. Germline values: CDR1 SGHTA, CDR2 FQGNSA. CDR3 region: CASSITGQKNEKLFF. Here the CDR3 DNA reads TGTGCCAGCAGCATAACGGGACAAAAGAATGAAAAACTGTTTTTT.

This sequence joins TRBV15 and TRBJ2-7; 9 bases agree with TRBD1. CDR3 length equals 16 residues. J was trimmed by 4 bases and V by 2 bases; bases with no gene match: 9. The germline V gene has CDR1 LNHNV and CDR2 YYDKDF (reference sequence). The CDR3 protein is CATSRSSGQGSYEQYV. DNA of the CDR3: TGTGCCACCAGCAGATCCTCGGGACAGGGAAGTTACGAGCAGTACGTC.

This chain connects TRBV2 to TRBJ1-1; weak D call: TRBD1 (5 bases). Per germline, CDR1 SNHLY and CDR2 FYNNEI. CDR3 size: 16 residues. Trimming took 6 bases from V and 1 from J, leaving 18 bases between them. The DNA of the CDR3 is TGTGCCAGCAGACCGGGACCCAGTGGTTCGAACACTGAAGCTTTCTTT. It translates to CASRPGPSGSNTEAFF.

This clone was detected only once. The chain recombines TRBV27 with TRBJ2-7, with 9 bases fitting TRBD1. CDR1 MNHEY and CDR2 SMNVEV come from the germline V gene (reference sequence). V shed 4 bases, J shed 4 bases, and the junction held 8 bases outside the gene matches. The CDR3 has 15 residues. The CDR3 DNA sequence: TGTGCCAGCAGTTCAGGACAGGGGACTCGGTACGAGCAGTACTTC. This codes for CASSSGQGTRYEQYF.

This clone was detected a few times. The rearrangement links TRBV19 to TRBJ1-6, with D uncertain. The V gene's germline CDR1 is LNHDA and CDR2 SQIVND (reference sequence). This CDR3 has 13 amino acids. The V gene lost 3 bases and the J gene lost 6 bases, with 6 bases spanning the gap. CDR3 DNA sequence: TGTGCCAGTAGTATGGCAGCTAATTCACCCCTCCACTTT. It codes for CASSMAANSPLHF.

This clone was picked up one time. The gene calls are TRBV6-6 and TRBJ2-1; D perhaps matches TRBD1 (6 bases). Germline CDR1 reads MNHNY; CDR2 reads SVGAGI (reference sequence). Deletions cut 8 bases from V and 7 bases from J, with 21 bases between. CDR3 length: 15 residues. Written as DNA, the CDR3 is TGTGCCAGCGGTCCGGACAGTTTGACATTGAATGAGCAGTTCTTC. This translates into CASGPDSLTLNEQFF.

This clone has just one count. The chain carries TRBV7-3 and TRBJ2-7; 9 bases are a match to TRBD1. V shed 4 bases, J shed 4 bases, and the junction held 8 bases outside the gene matches. Germline CDR1 SGHTA, CDR2 FQGTGA. This CDR3 spans 15 amino acids. Here the CDR3 DNA reads TGTGCCAGCAGCTCAGGTCCGGGACAGGGATACGAGCAGTACTTC. Amino acid sequence: CASSSGPGQGYEQYF. The full variable domain, in which reference TRBV7-3 and TRBJ2-7 provide the parts outside the CDR3, is GAGVSQTPSNKVTEKGKYVELRCDPISGHTALYWYRQSLGQGPEFLIYFQGTGAADDSGLPNDRFFAVRPEGSVSTLKIQRTERGDSAVYLCASSSGPGQGYEQYFGPGTRLTVT.

V is TRBV7-2 and J is TRBJ1-6, with TRBD1 identical over 8 bases. CDR1 is SGHTA, CDR2 FQGNSA, per germline. This CDR3 contains 15 residues. The junction had 3 bases not matched to a gene; V was cut back by 5 bases and J by 3 bases. The CDR3 region is CASSPTGVYNSPLHF. The CDR3 nucleotides are TGTGCCAGCAGCCCGACAGGGGTCTATAATTCACCCCTCCACTTT.

This clone was detected only once. V is TRBV27 and J is TRBJ2-3; D gene unclear. The germline V gene encodes CDR1 MNHEY and CDR2 SMNVEV (reference sequence). V was shortened by 5 bases and J by 0 bases, with 9 bases between the two germline ends. The CDR3 length is 14 residues. The CDR3 coding sequence is TGTGCCAGCAGTCGAACCCCTAGCACAGATACGCAGTATTTT. Protein: CASSRTPSTDTQYF.

This clone showed up just a few times. The V gene is TRBV7-9, the J gene TRBJ2-2, with D perhaps given as TRBD1 or TRBD2 (5 bases each). V lost 8 bases and J lost 3, with 19 bases in between. The CDR3 loop spans 16 amino acids. The germline V gene has CDR1 SEHNR and CDR2 FQNEAQ (reference sequence). The CDR3 here is CASLLLGRDDTGELFF. In nucleotides, the CDR3 is TGTGCCAGCCTGTTGTTGGGCAGGGACGACACCGGGGAGCTGTTTTTT.

The J gene is TRBJ2-7, the V gene TRBV28, with D possibly matching TRBD2 (6 bases). The V end was cut by 6 bases, the J end by 4 bases, with 13 bases between. CDR3 length: 13 residues. Germline CDR1 reads MDHEN; CDR2 reads SYDVKM. This chain's CDR3 is CASRKAGTYEQYV. DNA for the CDR3: TGTGCCAGCAGGAAAGCGGGTACATACGAGCAGTACGTC.

The CDR3 DNA reads TGTGCCAGCAGCTTGATGACGGCTCCTAACTATGGCTACACCTTC. Its translation is CASSLMTAPNYGYTF. The rearrangement links TRBV5-5 to TRBJ1-2; D call uncertain. This CDR3 has 15 amino acids. Germline-derived CDR1 and CDR2 are SGHKS and YYEKEE (reference sequence). V lost 1 base and J lost 0, with 10 bases in between.

This chain connects TRBV5-8 to TRBJ1-5; D gene unclear. Per the germline V gene, CDR1 is SGHTS and CDR2 is YDEGEE. V lost 0 bases and J lost 5, with 9 bases in between. The CDR3 is 14 amino acids. This chain's CDR3 is CASSLGGADQPQHF. The CDR3 region has the DNA TGTGCCAGCAGCTTGGGAGGTGCAGATCAGCCCCAGCATTTT.